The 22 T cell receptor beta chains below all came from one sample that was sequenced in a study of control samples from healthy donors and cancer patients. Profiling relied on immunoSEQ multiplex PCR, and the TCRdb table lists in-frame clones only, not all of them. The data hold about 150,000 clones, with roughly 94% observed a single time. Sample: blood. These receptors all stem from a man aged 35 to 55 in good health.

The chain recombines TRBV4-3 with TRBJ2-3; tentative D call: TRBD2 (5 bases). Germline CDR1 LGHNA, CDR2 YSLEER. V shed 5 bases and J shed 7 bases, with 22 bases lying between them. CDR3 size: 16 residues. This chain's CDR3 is CASSLGAGQPDYTQYF. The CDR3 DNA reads TGCGCCAGCAGCTTAGGTGCGGGCCAACCGGACTATACGCAGTATTTT.

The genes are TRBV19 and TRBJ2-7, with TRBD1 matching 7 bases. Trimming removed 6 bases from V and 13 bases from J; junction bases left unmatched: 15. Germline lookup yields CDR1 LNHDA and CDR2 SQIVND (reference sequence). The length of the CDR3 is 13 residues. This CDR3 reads CASRDRMSVGKYF. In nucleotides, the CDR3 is TGTGCCAGTAGGGACAGGATGTCGGTTGGGAAATACTTC.

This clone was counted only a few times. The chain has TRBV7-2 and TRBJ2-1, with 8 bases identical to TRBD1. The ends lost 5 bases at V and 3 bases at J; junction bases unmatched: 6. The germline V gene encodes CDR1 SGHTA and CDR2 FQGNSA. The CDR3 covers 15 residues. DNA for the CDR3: TGTGCCAGCAGCCTCGACAGGGGTGTCTACAATGAGCAGTTCTTC. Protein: CASSLDRGVYNEQFF. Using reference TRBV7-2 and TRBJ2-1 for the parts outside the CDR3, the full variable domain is GAGVSQSPSNKVTEKGKDVELRCDPISGHTALYWYRQSLGQGLEFLIYFQGNSAPDKSGLPSDRFSAERTGGSVSTLTIQRTQQEDSAVYLCASSLDRGVYNEQFFGPGTRLTVL.

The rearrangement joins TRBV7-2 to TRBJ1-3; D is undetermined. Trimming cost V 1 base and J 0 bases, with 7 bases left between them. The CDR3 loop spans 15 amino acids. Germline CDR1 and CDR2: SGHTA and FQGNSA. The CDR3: CASSLVSSSGNTIYF. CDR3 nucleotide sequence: TGTGCCAGCAGCTTAGTATCGTCCTCTGGAAACACCATATATTTT. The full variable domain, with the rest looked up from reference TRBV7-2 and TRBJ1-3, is GAGVSQSPSNKVTEKGKDVELRCDPISGHTALYWYRQSLGQGLEFLIYFQGNSAPDKSGLPSDRFSAERTGGSVSTLTIQRTQQEDSAVYLCASSLVSSSGNTIYFGEGSWLTVV.

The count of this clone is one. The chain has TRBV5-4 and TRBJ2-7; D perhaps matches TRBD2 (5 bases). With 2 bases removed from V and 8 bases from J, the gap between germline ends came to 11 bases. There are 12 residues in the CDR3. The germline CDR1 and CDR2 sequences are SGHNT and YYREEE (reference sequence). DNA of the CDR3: TGTGCCAGCAGCTTACCGGGGAATAAGCAGTACTTC. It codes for CASSLPGNKQYF.

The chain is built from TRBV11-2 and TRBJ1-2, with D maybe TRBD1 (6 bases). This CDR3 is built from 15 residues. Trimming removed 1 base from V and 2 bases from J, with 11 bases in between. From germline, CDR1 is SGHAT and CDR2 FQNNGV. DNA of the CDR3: TGTGCCAGCAGCTTAGTATCAGGGGAGAACTATGGCTACACCTTC. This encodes CASSLVSGENYGYTF.

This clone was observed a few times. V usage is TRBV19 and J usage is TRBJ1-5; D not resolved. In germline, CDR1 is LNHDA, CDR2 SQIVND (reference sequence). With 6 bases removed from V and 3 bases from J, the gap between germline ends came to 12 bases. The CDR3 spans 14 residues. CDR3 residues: CASRTTGPNQPQHF. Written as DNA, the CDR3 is TGTGCCAGTAGAACAACTGGACCCAATCAGCCCCAGCATTTT.

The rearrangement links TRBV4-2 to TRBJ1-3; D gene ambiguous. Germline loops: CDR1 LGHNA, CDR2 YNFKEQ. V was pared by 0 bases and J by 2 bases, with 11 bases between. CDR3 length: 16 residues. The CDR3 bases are TGTGCCAGCAGCCAAGAGGGCAGGTCTCCTGGAAACACCATATATTTT. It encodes CASSQEGRSPGNTIYF.

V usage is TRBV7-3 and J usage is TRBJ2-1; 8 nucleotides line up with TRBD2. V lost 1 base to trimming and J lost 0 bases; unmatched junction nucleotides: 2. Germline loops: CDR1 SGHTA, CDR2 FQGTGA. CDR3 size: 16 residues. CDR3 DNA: TGTGCCAGCAGCTTAATAGCGGGGAGCTCCTACAATGAGCAGTTCTTC. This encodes CASSLIAGSSYNEQFF.

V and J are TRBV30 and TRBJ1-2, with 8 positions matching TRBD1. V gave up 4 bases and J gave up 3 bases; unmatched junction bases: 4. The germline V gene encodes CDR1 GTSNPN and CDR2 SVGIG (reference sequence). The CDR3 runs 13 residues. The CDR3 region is CAWIPDRDYGYTF. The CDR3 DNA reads TGTGCCTGGATCCCGGACAGGGACTATGGCTACACCTTC.

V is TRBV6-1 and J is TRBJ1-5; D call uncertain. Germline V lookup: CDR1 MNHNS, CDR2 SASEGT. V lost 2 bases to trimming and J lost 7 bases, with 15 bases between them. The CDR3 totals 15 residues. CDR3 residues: CASSEFWVGRQPQHF. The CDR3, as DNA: TGTGCCAGCAGTGAATTCTGGGTAGGTAGGCAGCCCCAGCATTTT.

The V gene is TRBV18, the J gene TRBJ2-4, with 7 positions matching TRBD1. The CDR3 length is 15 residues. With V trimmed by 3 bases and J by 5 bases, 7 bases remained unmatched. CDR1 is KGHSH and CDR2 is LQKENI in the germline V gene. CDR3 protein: CASSPSGGRENIQYF. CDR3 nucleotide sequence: TGTGCCAGCTCACCTTCAGGGGGACGGGAAAACATTCAGTACTTC.

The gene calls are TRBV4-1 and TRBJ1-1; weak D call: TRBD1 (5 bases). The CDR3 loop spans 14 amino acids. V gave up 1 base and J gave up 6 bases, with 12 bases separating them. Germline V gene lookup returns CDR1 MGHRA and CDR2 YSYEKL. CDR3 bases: TGCGCCAGCAGCCAAGTGGGGGAACTCGCTGAAGCTTTCTTT. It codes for CASSQVGELAEAFF.

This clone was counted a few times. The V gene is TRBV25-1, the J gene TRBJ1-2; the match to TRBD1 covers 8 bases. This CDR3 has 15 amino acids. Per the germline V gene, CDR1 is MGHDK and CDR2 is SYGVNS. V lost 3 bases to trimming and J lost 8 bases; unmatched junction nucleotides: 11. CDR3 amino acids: CASSDLGQGARGYTF. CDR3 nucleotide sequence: TGTGCCAGCAGTGACCTCGGACAGGGTGCAAGGGGCTACACCTTC.

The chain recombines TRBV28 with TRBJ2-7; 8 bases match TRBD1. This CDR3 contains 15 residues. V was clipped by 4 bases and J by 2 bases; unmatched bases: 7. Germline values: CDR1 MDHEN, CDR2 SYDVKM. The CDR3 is CASSYLGQVPYEQYF. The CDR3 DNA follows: TGTGCCAGCAGTTACTTGGGACAGGTCCCCTACGAGCAGTACTTC.

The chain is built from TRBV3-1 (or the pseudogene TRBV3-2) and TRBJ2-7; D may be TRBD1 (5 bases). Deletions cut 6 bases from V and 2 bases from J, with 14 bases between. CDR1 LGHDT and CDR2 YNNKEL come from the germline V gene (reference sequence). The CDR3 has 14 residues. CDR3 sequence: CASSNGRAAYEQYF. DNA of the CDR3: TGTGCCAGCAGTAACGGCAGGGCCGCCTACGAGCAGTACTTC.

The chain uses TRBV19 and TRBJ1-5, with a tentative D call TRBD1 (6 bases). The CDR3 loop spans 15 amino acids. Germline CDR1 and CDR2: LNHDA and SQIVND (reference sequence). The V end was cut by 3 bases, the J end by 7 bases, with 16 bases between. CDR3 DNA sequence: TGTGCCAGTAGTATTTTCTTCGGGGGGGCACAGCCCCAGCATTTT. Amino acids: CASSIFFGGAQPQHF.

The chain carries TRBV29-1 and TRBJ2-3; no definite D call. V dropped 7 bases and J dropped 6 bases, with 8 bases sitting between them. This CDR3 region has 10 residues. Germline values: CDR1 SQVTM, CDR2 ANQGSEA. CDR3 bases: TGCAGCGCCTTTGCCGATACGCAGTATTTT. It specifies CSAFADTQYF.

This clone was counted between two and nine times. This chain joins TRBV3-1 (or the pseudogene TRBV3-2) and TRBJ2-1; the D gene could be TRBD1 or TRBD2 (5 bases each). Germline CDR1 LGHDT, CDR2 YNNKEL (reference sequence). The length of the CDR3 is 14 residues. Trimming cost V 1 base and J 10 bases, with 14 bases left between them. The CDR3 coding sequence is TGTGCCAGCAGCCAAGGTAGGGGACGGAGGGAGCAGTTCTTC. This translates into CASSQGRGRREQFF.

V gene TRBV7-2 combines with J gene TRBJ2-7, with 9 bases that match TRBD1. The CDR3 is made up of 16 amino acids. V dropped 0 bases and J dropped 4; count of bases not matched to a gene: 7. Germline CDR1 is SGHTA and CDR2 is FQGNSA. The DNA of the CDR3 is TGTGCCAGCAGCTTAGCCGGGACAGGGATTCTATACGAGCAGTACTTC. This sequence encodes CASSLAGTGILYEQYF.

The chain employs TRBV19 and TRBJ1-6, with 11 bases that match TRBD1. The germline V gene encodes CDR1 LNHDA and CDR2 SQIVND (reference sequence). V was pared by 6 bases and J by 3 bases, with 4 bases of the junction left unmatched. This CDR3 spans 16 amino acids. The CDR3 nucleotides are TGTGCCAGTAGACCGGGACAGGGGGGCTATAATTCACCCCTCCACTTT. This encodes CASRPGQGGYNSPLHF.

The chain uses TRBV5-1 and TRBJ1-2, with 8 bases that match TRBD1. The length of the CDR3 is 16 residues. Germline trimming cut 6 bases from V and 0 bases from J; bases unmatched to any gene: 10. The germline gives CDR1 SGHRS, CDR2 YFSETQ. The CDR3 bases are TGCGCCAGCAAGGGAGGGCAGGGGGCACCTAACTATGGCTACACCTTC. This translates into CASKGGQGAPNYGYTF.